One T cell receptor beta chain is described in this entry. The treatment is: randomized to nivolumab then ipilimumab (arm A) or the reverse (arm B). Sorted cells were live CD3+CD8+, lacking CD19 and CD56, from PBMCs. The record originates from a study of sequential checkpoint blockade in melanoma. Study context: Each arm's sequence ended with maintenance nivolumab.

Sequencing was performed with immunoSEQ multiplex PCR; in TCRdb, only in-frame clones are kept and a portion is missing. The sample has under 25,000 clones, almost 85% seen once; the top ten hold around 10%. This CDR3 has 14 residues. Germline loops: CDR1 LNHNV, CDR2 YYDKDF (reference sequence). Trimming removed 4 bases at V and 2 bases at J, with 11 bases between. The source of this sequence is a human donor with melanoma. The starting material was CD8+ T cells sorted from blood (inferred from file names), obtained from a patient given nivolumab and ipilimumab in sequence. The chain has TRBV15 and TRBJ1-2; maybe TRBD1 (5 bases). This CDR3 reads CATSTGTSNYGYTF. CDR3 in DNA: TGTGCCACCAGCACCGGGACTTCAAACTATGGCTACACCTTC.